What follows are 27 T cell receptor beta chains derived from one specimen sequenced in a study of blood T cells in healthy people across ages. A second PCR of 7 to 11 cycles used a sample-barcoded 5' primer and a J-beta primer mix. TCRdb re-called the 5' RACE reads through MiXCR, storing one row per CDR3 protein. The sample records around 1,000,000 distinct CDR3 sequences, almost 25% being singletons. This sample also appeared in a second study, on T cells of mothers and their children.

Sequences were obtained from blood. The origin of the receptors is a girl between 2 and 10 years old in good health.

This clonotype appeared a few times. The V gene is TRBV20-1, the J gene TRBJ2-1; no clear D. Trimming removed 5 bases from V and 4 bases from J, with 18 bases in between. From germline, CDR1 is DFQATT and CDR2 SNEGSKA (reference sequence). The CDR3 has 15 residues. The CDR3 bases are TGCAGTGCTGACCCGGCTTCCCGGAAGTACAATGAGCAGTTCTTC. Protein sequence: CSADPASRKYNEQFF.

This clonotype was detected only a few times. This chain uses TRBV28 with TRBJ2-5; TRBD2 might be the D (6 bases). CDR3 length: 13 amino acids. Germline V lookup: CDR1 MDHEN, CDR2 SYDVKM. V shed 8 bases and J shed 2 bases, with 12 bases lying between them. The CDR3 region is CASLKREQETQYF. The DNA of the CDR3 is TGTGCCAGCCTCAAACGGGAGCAAGAGACCCAGTACTTC.

This clonotype was detected many times. The junction departs from germline at one end; a sequencing error may be responsible. The chain is built from TRBV7-9 and TRBJ1-3; tentatively, D is TRBD1 (5 bases). There are 14 residues in the CDR3. Per the germline V gene, CDR1 is SEHNR and CDR2 is FQNEAQ (reference sequence). The DNA of the CDR3 is TGCGCCAGCAGCCCGACAGTTTCAGGAAACACCATATATTTT. It translates to CASSPTVSGNTIYF.

This rearrangement joins TRBV14 to TRBJ1-2, with D possibly matching TRBD1 (6 bases). V was trimmed by 5 bases and J by 4 bases, leaving 17 bases between them. The CDR3 loop spans 15 amino acids. The germline gives CDR1 SGHDN, CDR2 FVKESK. CDR3 residues: CASSVMSGATYGYTF. In nucleotides, the CDR3 is TGTGCCAGCAGCGTGATGTCAGGGGCCACCTATGGCTACACCTTC.

This clonotype was detected a few times. The gene calls are TRBV12-3 or TRBV12-4 and TRBJ2-1; 11 bases line up with TRBD2. The CDR3 covers 15 residues. Losses at the gene ends were 4 bases for V and 6 bases for J; bases not matched to a gene: 5. The CDR3 DNA sequence: TGTGCCAGCAGTTCGGCCGGGACTAGCGGCAATGAGCAGTTCTTC. It specifies CASSSAGTSGNEQFF.

The CDR3 sequence is CASSYWTSGLNTGELFF. CDR3 nucleotides: TGTGCCAGCAGTTATTGGACTAGCGGATTAAACACCGGGGAGCTGTTTTTT. This chain links TRBV6-9 with TRBJ2-2, with 10 bases identical to TRBD2. CDR3 size: 17 residues. CDR1 is MNHGY, CDR2 SVAAGI, per germline. The J segment lost 2 bases and the V segment lost 1 base, leaving 4 bases of the junction unmatched.

Only a few counts were recorded for this clonotype. The chain uses TRBV6-5 and TRBJ1-1; D is undetermined. Between the trimmed V and J ends, which lost 0 bases and 1 base, there was a span of 12 bases. CDR1 MNHEY and CDR2 SVGAGI come from the germline V gene. This CDR3 contains 16 residues. This CDR3 is CASSYSIGAANTEAFF. CDR3 nucleotides: TGTGCCAGCAGTTACTCGATTGGTGCGGCGAACACTGAAGCTTTCTTT.

This clonotype was recorded a few times. J is TRBJ1-3 and V is TRBV18; D unclear. Trimming left V 6 bases short and J 0 bases short, with 15 bases between. CDR1 is KGHSH and CDR2 is LQKENI in the germline V gene. The CDR3 contains 16 residues. CDR3 region: CASSSEILSSGNTIYF. The CDR3 DNA reads TGTGCCAGCTCTTCCGAGATACTTAGCTCTGGAAACACCATATATTTT.

This chain uses TRBV2 with TRBJ2-7; D uncertain. This CDR3 has 13 residues. CDR1 and CDR2 from the germline V gene are SNHLY and FYNNEI. V gave up 7 bases and J gave up 3 bases, with 13 bases separating them. The CDR3 DNA is TGTGCCAGCAAGTTAAGGGAAGTCTACGAGCAGTACTTC. It translates to CASKLREVYEQYF.

The rearrangement links TRBV9 to TRBJ1-2; D remains ambiguous. V lost 3 bases and J 8 bases, leaving 14 bases between the germline ends. The CDR3 sequence is 13 residues long. Germline values: CDR1 SGDLS, CDR2 YYNGEE. The CDR3 DNA follows: TGTGCCAGCAGCGCCACCTCAACGGACGGCTACACCTTC. Its translation: CASSATSTDGYTF. Looking up the rest from reference TRBV9 and TRBJ1-2 gives the full variable domain: DSGVTQTPKHLITATGQRVTLRCSPRSGDLSVYWYQQSLDQGLQFLIQYYNGEERAKGNILERFSAQQFPDLHSELNLSSLELGDSALYFCASSATSTDGYTFGSGTRLTVV.

This clonotype was picked up a small number of times. The chain carries TRBV6-1 and TRBJ2-1, with D possibly matching TRBD2 (5 bases). Germline CDR1 is MNHNS and CDR2 is SASEGT. The V gene lost 2 bases and the J gene lost 0 bases, with 8 bases spanning the gap. This CDR3 spans 15 amino acids. DNA of the CDR3: TGTGCCAGCAGTGAACTAGCCAGCTCCTACAATGAGCAGTTCTTC. Protein product: CASSELASSYNEQFF.

This clonotype occurred once. The chain employs TRBV5-1 and TRBJ1-2; D perhaps matches TRBD1 (5 bases). Looked up from germline, CDR1 is SGHRS and CDR2 is YFSETQ. V lost 1 base, J lost 2 bases, and 9 bases lay in between. There are 14 residues in the CDR3. The CDR3 loop is CASSLQDINYGYTF. CDR3 in DNA: TGCGCCAGCAGCTTGCAGGACATCAACTATGGCTACACCTTC.

The sample holds a few counts of this clonotype. The V and J genes are TRBV11-1 and TRBJ2-6; 8 bases line up with TRBD1. Trimming cost V 5 bases and J 0 bases; bases outside gene matches: 9. The CDR3 extends over 18 amino acids. Germline V gene sequence: CDR1 SGHAT, CDR2 FQDESV (reference sequence). The CDR3 bases are TGTGCCAGCAGCGAATCCGGACAGGGCCTCTCTGGGGCCAACGTCCTGACTTTC. This encodes CASSESGQGLSGANVLTF.

This chain connects TRBV19 to TRBJ1-3; a possible D gene is TRBD1 (6 bases). This CDR3 is built from 15 residues. Germline V gene lookup returns CDR1 LNHDA and CDR2 SQIVND (reference sequence). V shed 5 bases and J shed 0 bases, with 11 bases lying between them. In DNA form, the CDR3 reads TGTGCCAGTAGTTGGGACACCATCTCTGGAAACACCATATATTTT. Amino acid sequence: CASSWDTISGNTIYF.

On this clonotype: The junction shows a germline mismatch at one end, possibly a read error. V and J are TRBV29-1 and TRBJ2-1, with D hard to call. The CDR3 consists of 14 residues. Germline CDR1 SQVTM, CDR2 ANQGSEA. CDR3 sequence (DNA): TGCAGCGTTGACAGAGGAGCCCCCTACAATGAGCAGATCTTC. It is translated as CSVDRGAPYNEQIF.

The chain joins TRBV28 to TRBJ2-3, with TRBD1 identical over 7 bases. The CDR3 contains 18 residues. V gave up 7 bases and J gave up 9 bases; unmatched junction bases: 25. Looked up from germline, CDR1 is MDHEN and CDR2 is SYDVKM. The CDR3: CASNSGTEMRGHQETQYF. As DNA, the CDR3 is TGTGCCAGCAACTCCGGGACAGAAATGAGGGGACATCAGGAGACGCAGTATTTT.

The gene calls are TRBV12-3 or TRBV12-4 and TRBJ2-5; 11 bases are shared with TRBD1. The J call may be in error: the DNA end matches TRBJ2-7 better. The CDR3 is 14 amino acids. For the CDR3, the DNA is TGTGCCAGCAGTTGGGGACAGGGGGAATACGAGCAGTACTTC. Translating it yields CASSWGQGEYEQYF.

This clonotype appeared many times. The chain carries TRBV6-5 and TRBJ1-4, with TRBD1 matching 8 bases. V lost 6 bases to trimming and J lost 8 bases; unmatched junction nucleotides: 8. CDR1 is MNHEY, CDR2 SVGAGI, per germline. The CDR3 is 14 residues long. CDR3 sequence: CASSLGQGAEKLFF. DNA for the CDR3: TGTGCCAGCAGCCTTGGACAGGGCGCCGAAAAACTGTTTTTT.

This clonotype was seen more than once but under ten times. The chain has TRBV13 and TRBJ1-2, with 12 bases identical to TRBD1. The V gene's germline CDR1 is PRHDT and CDR2 FYEKMQ (reference sequence). The length of the CDR3 is 17 residues. V gave up 1 base and J gave up 4 bases; unmatched junction bases: 7. The CDR3 sequence: CASSLAGTGGALYGYTF. The CDR3 coding sequence is TGTGCCAGCAGCTTAGCCGGGACAGGGGGCGCGCTCTATGGCTACACCTTC.

The V call is TRBV29-1, the J call TRBJ2-3, with a weak D call TRBD1 (6 bases). CDR3 length: 13 amino acids. V lost 3 bases and J lost 5, with 12 bases in between. Germline CDR1 SQVTM, CDR2 ANQGSEA. The CDR3 loop reads CSVDTGSRDTQYF. DNA of the CDR3: TGCAGCGTTGATACAGGGTCCAGAGATACGCAGTATTTT.

The gene calls are TRBV20-1 and TRBJ2-5; D ambiguous. Trimming left V 5 bases short and J 5 bases short, with 15 bases between. CDR3 length: 13 residues. CDR1 and CDR2 from the germline V gene are DFQATT and SNEGSKA (reference sequence). CDR3: CSALGLGMETQYF. For the CDR3, the DNA is TGCAGTGCTTTGGGGTTGGGGATGGAGACCCAGTACTTC.

In the case of this clonotype: One end of the junction fails to match germline, which may point to a read error. This rearrangement joins TRBV7-3 to TRBJ2-7; 7 bases are a match to TRBD1. The CDR3 is 15 residues long. Germline loops: CDR1 SGHTA, CDR2 FQGTGA. This chain's CDR3 is CASSLDRTGVYVQYF. In DNA, the CDR3 is TGTGCCAGCAGCTTGGATCGCACAGGGGTCTACGTGCAGTACTTC.

The chain joins TRBV3-1 to TRBJ2-5, with TRBD2 matching over 13 bases. The J call may be wrong; the DNA end is better matched by TRBJ2-1. Germline CDR1 and CDR2: LGHDT and YNNKEL (reference sequence). This CDR3 is built from 16 residues. CDR3 nucleotide sequence: TGTGCCAGCAGCCGGGGACTAGCGGGAAACTCGAATGAGCAGTTCTTC. This encodes CASSRGLAGNSNEQFF.

This clonotype has just a few counts. The genes are TRBV15 and TRBJ2-5; 9 nucleotides agree with TRBD2. The J call may not be correct, given that the DNA end is closer to TRBJ2-1. The length of the CDR3 is 16 residues. Germline V gene sequence: CDR1 LNHNV, CDR2 YYDKDF (reference sequence). CDR3 bases: TGTGCCACCAGCAGAGAAGCGGGAGGTATATCGAATGAGCAGTTCTTC. It translates to CATSREAGGISNEQFF.

The V gene is TRBV5-1, the J gene TRBJ2-5; D gene uncertain. The ends were cut back, 7 bases at V and 7 bases at J, with 11 bases in the middle. The CDR3 is made up of 11 amino acids. Germline values: CDR1 SGHRS, CDR2 YFSETQ. CDR3 nucleotide sequence: TGCGCCAGCGAAATAAGAGGGACCCAGTACTTC. Its translation is CASEIRGTQYF.

This clonotype turned up a few times. The CDR3 spells CSVEGTRDSFSDTQYF. The CDR3 coding sequence is TGCAGCGTTGAGGGGACTCGGGACAGTTTTTCAGATACGCAGTATTTT. This chain uses TRBV29-1 with TRBJ2-3; perhaps TRBD1 as D (7 bases). Germline-derived CDR1 and CDR2 are SQVTM and ANQGSEA. The CDR3 contains 16 residues. V was cut by 3 bases and J by 4 bases, with 20 bases left in between.

A few counts support this clonotype. The chain has TRBV4-2 and TRBJ1-2, with D perhaps matching TRBD1 (6 bases). This CDR3 has 16 amino acids. The germline V gene has CDR1 LGHNA and CDR2 YNFKEQ. Trimming took 4 bases from V and 4 from J, leaving 19 bases between them. The chain's CDR3 is CASSPLRWGGIYGYTF. The CDR3 DNA reads TGTGCCAGCAGCCCTCTCCGATGGGGGGGCATCTATGGCTACACCTTC.